This T cell receptor beta chain appears in the sequencing data of a study of blood T cells in healthy people across ages. The CDR3 is made up of 13 amino acids. Germline V gives CDR1 LNHNV, CDR2 YYDKDF (reference sequence). Using a J-beta primer mix together with a sample-barcoded 5' primer, a second PCR was run for roughly 7 to 11 cycles. TCRdb ran MiXCR on the 5' RACE reads and lists one entry per CDR3 protein. The data hold 540,000 or so distinct CDR3 sequences, with 25% to 30% observed a single time. Remarks on this clonotype: A read error may produce the germline difference seen at one junction end.

The sequence derives from a woman aged 70-85 years in good health. V gene TRBV15 combines with J gene TRBJ2-3; 7 bases match TRBD2. The sequenced sample consisted of blood. The CDR3 DNA is TGTGCCGCCAGCAGCGGGGGCACAGATACGCAGTATTTT. This translates into CAASSGGTDTQYF.